This TCR beta chain was found in a study of blood T cell repertoires in COVID-19. With V trimmed by 11 bases and J by 5 bases, 10 bases remained unmatched. This CDR3 spans 13 amino acids. Germline assignment: CDR1 SNHLY and CDR2 FYNNEI. Study processing details: Reference gene primer amplification gave nucleated cell count estimates. Produced via immunoSEQ multiplex PCR; TCRdb's table is partial and in-frame only. V, J and clone size are those of that table, while D and trimming were read from the DNA. This table holds 110,000 to 150,000 clones, around 82% found once. The chain uses TRBV2 and TRBJ2-7; 9 bases map to TRBD1. The TCR sequence derives from a human donor in a cohort sampled during active COVID-19. The sequencing sample was made of peripheral blood. CDR3 loop: CAGNRDRADEQYF. CDR3 in DNA: TGTGCCGGGAACCGGGACAGGGCAGACGAGCAGTACTTC. The full variable domain, rest sourced from reference TRBV2 and TRBJ2-7, is EPEVTQTPSHQVTQMGQEVILRCVPISNHLYFYWYRQILGQKVEFLVSFYNNEISEKSEIFDDQFSVERPDGSNFTLKIRSTKLEDSAMYFCAGNRDRADEQYFGPGTRLTVT.